This TCR beta chain appears in the sequencing data of a study of breast tumors, draining lymph nodes, adjacent tissues. TCRdb called the multiplex PCR reads again in MiXCR, with one record for every CDR3 protein. The sample comprises 55,000 to 75,000 distinct CDR3 sequences, 40% to 45% of which are singletons, and around 8% rests with the top ten. Overall study results and limits: Compared with basal-like, luminal-like tumors shared significantly more repertoire with nontumor tissue. Most tumor T cells seemingly derive from lymph node, then expand in tumor.

This clonotype was seen repeatedly, ten times or more. Its antigen is currently unknown. Germline V lookup: CDR1 SGHTA, CDR2 FQGTGA. The CDR3 is made up of 16 amino acids. Germline trimming cut 4 bases from V and 4 bases from J; bases unmatched to any gene: 10. The sequencing sample was made of breast tumor tissue. The receptor was derived from a female donor with breast cancer. Some clones in this sample may be carry-over from other donors' samples. V and J are TRBV7-3 and TRBJ2-3; TRBD2 matches 8 bases. In nucleotides, the CDR3 is TGTGCCAGCAGCTGGACCGGGGGGGCCCAGGCAGATACGCAGTATTTT. Its protein product is CASSWTGGAQADTQYF.